Presented here are 7 T cell receptor beta chains from one specimen sequenced in a study of CD8+ T cells in alopecia areata. Treatment described: oral pan-JAK inhibitor, 5-10 mg twice daily. RNA, once extracted, was reverse transcribed into cDNA for use as the sequencing template. Clones were sequenced by immunoSEQ multiplex PCR, and TCRdb holds only the in-frame ones, with some missing. This repertoire shows some 220,000 clones, around 57% found once; its top ten account for more than 1.5%. The sequencing here drew on CD4+ T cells sorted from blood, taken at week 4, from a patient treated with tofacitinib. The receptors were gathered from a human donor with alopecia areata.

The chain joins TRBV5-1 to TRBJ2-1; D ambiguous. The CDR3 contains 11 residues. Trimming left V 4 bases short and J 9 bases short, with 8 bases between. Looked up from germline, CDR1 is SGHRS and CDR2 is YFSETQ. This CDR3 reads CASSTSVEQFF. The CDR3 DNA follows: TGCGCCAGCAGCACGAGCGTTGAGCAGTTCTTC.

This clone was recorded a few times. The chain combines TRBV29-1 with TRBJ2-6; TRBD1 matches at 11 bases. The CDR3 runs to 17 residues. Trimming at V came to 3 bases and at J to 0 bases, leaving 4 bases not matched to a gene. Germline loops: CDR1 SQVTM, CDR2 ANQGSEA. CDR3 nucleotides: TGCAGCGTTGACCCTGGGACAGGGGGCTCTGGGGCCAACGTCCTGACTTTC. Translated, it gives CSVDPGTGGSGANVLTF.

The chain uses TRBV9 and TRBJ2-1, with 12 positions matching TRBD2. J gave up 7 bases and V 3 bases, and 11 bases lay outside the gene matches. The germline V gene has CDR1 SGDLS and CDR2 YYNGEE. CDR3 length equals 17 residues. For the CDR3, the DNA is TGTGCCAGCAGCGCTCGATTTGCTAGCGGGGGGGCAAATGAGCAGTTCTTC. Translated: CASSARFASGGANEQFF.

This clone was detected only a few times. The chain is built from TRBV29-1 and TRBJ1-1; D is undetermined. Germline V gives CDR1 SQVTM, CDR2 ANQGSEA. The CDR3 runs to 12 residues. Trimming removed 4 bases at V and 0 bases at J, with 6 bases between. Here the CDR3 reads CSVAEMNTEAFF. CDR3 DNA sequence: TGCAGCGTTGCCGAAATGAACACTGAAGCTTTCTTT.

This sequence joins TRBV4-3 and TRBJ2-7; 8 nucleotides align to TRBD2. Trimming removed 0 bases from V and 2 bases from J; junction bases left unmatched: 6. This CDR3 has 16 amino acids. The germline V gene encodes CDR1 LGHNA and CDR2 YSLEER. CDR3 protein: CASSQDSGGGTYEQYF. Here the CDR3 DNA reads TGCGCCAGCAGCCAAGACTCCGGGGGGGGAACCTACGAGCAGTACTTC.

This clone was counted a few times. This rearrangement joins TRBV30 to TRBJ2-1; a possible D gene is TRBD2 (6 bases). V lost 3 bases, J lost 0 bases, and 15 bases lay in between. This CDR3 is built from 16 residues. Per germline, CDR1 GTSNPN and CDR2 SVGIG (reference sequence). The CDR3 nucleotides are TGTGCCTGGAGCCTCCCCCGGGGGAGCTCCTACAATGAGCAGTTCTTC. Amino acid sequence: CAWSLPRGSSYNEQFF. Drawing the rest from reference TRBV30 and TRBJ2-1, the complete variable domain is SQTIHQWPATLVQPVGSPLSLECTVEGTSNPNLYWYRQAAGRGLQLLFYSVGIGQISSEVPQNLSASRPQDRQFILSSKKLLLSDSGFYLCAWSLPRGSSYNEQFFGPGTRLTVL.

The chain carries TRBV29-1 and TRBJ1-1, with TRBD1 matching 8 bases. The ends lost 8 bases at V and 0 bases at J; junction bases unmatched: 5. This CDR3 is built from 13 residues. CDR1 and CDR2 (germline): SQVTM, ANQGSEA. CDR3 nucleotides: TGCAGCTTTCGGGACAGGCTGAACACTGAAGCTTTCTTT. It encodes CSFRDRLNTEAFF. Looking up the rest from reference TRBV29-1 and TRBJ1-1 gives the full variable domain: SAVISQKPSRDICQRGTSLTIQCQVDSQVTMMFWYRQQPGQSLTLIATANQGSEATYESGFVIDKFPISRPNLTFSTLTVSNMSPEDSSIYLCSFRDRLNTEAFFGQGTRLTVV.